Listed here are 23 T cell receptor beta chains from one sample, sequenced in a study of identical twins. TCRdb reprocessed the 5' RACE reads with MiXCR, giving one entry per CDR3 protein. The repertoire holds around 95,000 distinct CDR3 sequences, with about 6% as singletons. The sequenced sample was memory T cells sorted from blood. These receptors came from a woman between 50 and 59 years old in good health.

This clonotype came up many times. The chain uses TRBV29-1 and TRBJ2-3; D is unresolved. The CDR3 extends over 13 amino acids. Trimming took 8 bases from V and 5 from J, leaving 17 bases between them. Germline V CDR1 and CDR2: SQVTM, ANQGSEA. CDR3 in DNA: TGCAGCACTCGGGCTAACTCGGGAGATACGCAGTATTTT. The encoded protein is CSTRANSGDTQYF.

This clonotype was counted a few times. J is TRBJ2-7 and V is TRBV3-1; 7 positions agree with TRBD2. The CDR3 totals 15 residues. Germline V gene lookup returns CDR1 LGHDT and CDR2 YNNKEL (reference sequence). J lost 4 bases, V lost 4 bases, and 10 bases had no gene match. The CDR3 loop is CASSRRLLATYEQYF. The CDR3 DNA follows: TGTGCCAGCAGCCGACGCTTACTAGCGACTTACGAGCAGTACTTC.

The chain uses TRBV3-1 and TRBJ1-1; D not resolved. CDR3 length: 14 amino acids. V was pared by 0 bases and J by 1 base, with 6 bases between. CDR1 is LGHDT, CDR2 YNNKEL, per germline (reference sequence). CDR3 coding DNA: TGTGCCAGCAGCCAAGATATGTGGAACACTGAAGCTTTCTTT. Translation: CASSQDMWNTEAFF.

This clonotype occurred many times. This sequence joins TRBV20-1 and TRBJ2-1; D gene unclear. Trimming shortened V by 8 bases and J by 6 bases, and 17 bases separated the two germline ends. The germline CDR1 and CDR2 sequences are DFQATT and SNEGSKA (reference sequence). The CDR3 length is 13 residues. In DNA form, the CDR3 reads TGCAGTTACATTCCCCTTACTCGCAATGAGCAGTTCTTC. Translated: CSYIPLTRNEQFF.

Ten or more counts support this clonotype. The chain combines TRBV29-1 with TRBJ2-1, with D possibly TRBD2 on 5 matching bases. The germline V gene encodes CDR1 SQVTM and CDR2 ANQGSEA. Trimming removed 7 bases at V and 10 bases at J, with 14 bases between. The CDR3 loop spans 11 amino acids. CDR3 coding DNA: TGCAGCGCTGAGGCCCCGGGGGAGCAGTTCTTC. It encodes CSAEAPGEQFF.

This clonotype occurred a few times. This rearrangement joins TRBV19 to TRBJ2-3; 7 nucleotides align to TRBD1. V trimming: 6 bases; J trimming: 3 bases; junction bases outside the gene matches: 0. Looked up from germline, CDR1 is LNHDA and CDR2 is SQIVND (reference sequence). The CDR3 runs 12 residues. Written as DNA, the CDR3 is TGTGCCAGTAGACAGGGGACAGATACGCAGTATTTT. Amino acids: CASRQGTDTQYF.

This clonotype was recorded many times. The chain is built from TRBV10-3 and TRBJ2-1; D not certain. Germline CDR1 and CDR2: ENHRY and SYGVKD. CDR3 size: 14 residues. Trimming took 0 bases from V and 5 from J, leaving 8 bases between them. DNA for the CDR3: TGTGCCATCAGTGAGTCGGGCTACAACAATGAGCAGTTCTTC. As protein: CAISESGYNNEQFF.

This clonotype was counted at least ten times. The chain joins TRBV4-1 to TRBJ2-3; D is unclear. Germline CDR1 reads MGHRA; CDR2 reads YSYEKL. V was trimmed by 4 bases and J by 5 bases, leaving 10 bases between them. The CDR3 consists of 13 residues. The chain's CDR3 is CASSPWTGDTQYF. CDR3 sequence (DNA): TGCGCCAGCAGCCCCTGGACCGGAGATACGCAGTATTTT.

There are many counts of this clonotype. The chain employs TRBV7-2 and TRBJ1-2; tentatively, D is TRBD1 (5 bases). V was pared by 5 bases and J by 7 bases, with 17 bases between. The CDR3 loop spans 14 amino acids. Germline V lookup: CDR1 SGHTA, CDR2 FQGNSA. Here the CDR3 reads CASSPSLAGGGYTF. As DNA, the CDR3 is TGTGCCAGCAGCCCATCCCTCGCGGGGGGTGGCTACACCTTC.

The sample holds many counts of this clonotype. The CDR3 region is CSADSWGQLGTEAFF. In DNA form, the CDR3 reads TGCAGTGCTGATTCCTGGGGACAGTTGGGCACTGAAGCTTTCTTT. The chain is built from TRBV20-1 and TRBJ1-1; 7 positions match TRBD1. Germline-derived CDR1 and CDR2 are DFQATT and SNEGSKA (reference sequence). Unmatched junction bases numbered 13, after V lost 5 bases and J lost 4 bases. CDR3 length: 15 residues.

In its sample, this clonotype was seen many times. The chain combines TRBV7-2 with TRBJ2-1; perhaps TRBD2 as D (5 bases). Per the germline V gene, CDR1 is SGHTA and CDR2 is FQGNSA. Deletions cut 6 bases from V and 8 bases from J, with 11 bases between. The CDR3 covers 12 residues. The CDR3 DNA reads TGTGCCAGCAGTTTTAGCGTCGATGAGCAGTTCTTC. Its translation is CASSFSVDEQFF. Variable domain in full (rest from reference TRBV7-2 and TRBJ2-1): GAGVSQSPSNKVTEKGKDVELRCDPISGHTALYWYRQSLGQGLEFLIYFQGNSAPDKSGLPSDRFSAERTGGSVSTLTIQRTQQEDSAVYLCASSFSVDEQFFGPGTRLTVL.

This clonotype has ten or more counts. The V call is TRBV18, the J call TRBJ1-4; tentatively, D is TRBD1 (6 bases). The germline CDR1 and CDR2 sequences are KGHSH and LQKENI. Deletions cut 3 bases from V and 5 bases from J, with 13 bases between. This CDR3 comprises 15 residues. The CDR3 DNA reads TGTGCCAGCTCACCGACGACAGGACCGAATGAAAAACTGTTTTTT. Protein: CASSPTTGPNEKLFF.

This clonotype has at least ten counts. The J gene is TRBJ2-1, the V gene TRBV7-2; D uncertain. Trimming stripped 5 bases from V and 7 bases from J, with 12 bases between. The CDR3 loop spans 13 amino acids. Germline assignment: CDR1 SGHTA and CDR2 FQGNSA. The DNA of the CDR3 is TGTGCCAGCAGCACCGGACCGAGTAATGAGCAGTTCTTC. The encoded protein is CASSTGPSNEQFF. Full variable domain (missing parts from reference TRBV7-2 and TRBJ2-1): GAGVSQSPSNKVTEKGKDVELRCDPISGHTALYWYRQSLGQGLEFLIYFQGNSAPDKSGLPSDRFSAERTGGSVSTLTIQRTQQEDSAVYLCASSTGPSNEQFFGPGTRLTVL.

Ten or more counts support this clonotype. The rearrangement links TRBV7-6 to TRBJ1-3; D is unresolved. Per the germline V gene, CDR1 is SGHVS and CDR2 is FNYEAQ. The CDR3 totals 16 residues. V lost 1 base, J lost 0 bases, and 10 bases lay in between. CDR3 sequence (DNA): TGTGCCAGCAGCTTAGGTGCGGTCGTCTCTGGAAACACCATATATTTT. It is translated as CASSLGAVVSGNTIYF.

This clonotype was observed many times. The rearrangement links TRBV24-1 to TRBJ1-5; possibly TRBD1 for D (6 bases). Germline CDR1 KGHDR, CDR2 SFDVKD. V lost 4 bases to trimming and J lost 0 bases, with 15 bases between them. CDR3 length equals 17 residues. CDR3 residues: CATSDSEGDRSNQPQHF. In DNA form, the CDR3 reads TGTGCCACCAGTGACTCCGAGGGGGACCGTAGCAATCAGCCCCAGCATTTT.

Many counts were recorded for this clonotype. V is TRBV14 and J is TRBJ1-2, with D possibly being TRBD1 (6 bases). V gave up 4 bases and J gave up 4 bases, with 16 bases separating them. There are 15 residues in the CDR3. Germline CDR1 SGHDN, CDR2 FVKESK. The CDR3 sequence is CASSRGGGAAYGYTF. As DNA, the CDR3 is TGTGCCAGCAGCCGTGGCGGGGGGGCTGCCTATGGCTACACCTTC. The whole variable domain, filled in from reference TRBV14 and TRBJ1-2, reads EAGVTQFPSHSVIEKGQTVTLRCDPISGHDNLYWYRRVMGKEIKFLLHFVKESKQDESGMPNNRFLAERTGGTYSTLKVQPAELEDSGVYFCASSRGGGAAYGYTFGSGTRLTVV.

Many counts were recorded for this clonotype. The chain employs TRBV11-2 and TRBJ2-1; 8 bases align to TRBD2. Germline values: CDR1 SGHAT, CDR2 FQNNGV. The CDR3 runs to 17 residues. Germline trimming cut 4 bases from V and 1 base from J; bases unmatched to any gene: 9. The CDR3 DNA sequence: TGTGCCAGCAGCTCTGGGGGCGGGAGGAATTCCTACAATGAGCAGTTCTTC. It translates to CASSSGGGRNSYNEQFF.

This clonotype was seen ten or more times. The V and J genes are TRBV6-2 or TRBV6-3 and TRBJ2-5; D is unclear. CDR1 and CDR2 from the germline V gene are MNHEY and SVGEGT. This CDR3 spans 12 amino acids. Between the trimmed V and J ends, which lost 6 bases and 5 bases, there was a span of 10 bases. This chain's CDR3 is CASSDLPETQYF. Here the CDR3 DNA reads TGTGCCAGCAGCGATCTCCCGGAGACCCAGTACTTC.

V is TRBV11-2 and J is TRBJ2-1; D unclear. Germline V lookup: CDR1 SGHAT, CDR2 FQNNGV. V lost 0 bases and J 3 bases, leaving 9 bases between the germline ends. The CDR3 extends over 15 amino acids. The CDR3 is CASSLDLPSYNEQFF. Written as DNA, the CDR3 is TGTGCCAGCAGCTTAGATCTCCCTAGCTACAATGAGCAGTTCTTC.

This clonotype was seen a handful of times. J is TRBJ2-1 and V is TRBV7-9; 7 bases fit TRBD2. V gave up 1 base and J gave up 5 bases; unmatched junction bases: 5. Per the germline V gene, CDR1 is SEHNR and CDR2 is FQNEAQ (reference sequence). There are 15 residues in the CDR3. CDR3 DNA sequence: TGTGCCAGCAGCTTAGGGGGACTACCTAACAATGAGCAGTTCTTC. As protein: CASSLGGLPNNEQFF.

This clonotype was found a few times. This sequence joins TRBV12-3 or TRBV12-4 and TRBJ2-5; perhaps TRBD1 as D (6 bases). CDR3 size: 14 residues. V was clipped by 3 bases and J by 5 bases, with 13 bases between them. Here the CDR3 reads CASSFRQGQETQYF. DNA of the CDR3: TGTGCCAGCAGTTTTCGGCAGGGGCAGGAGACCCAGTACTTC.

The CDR3 coding sequence is TGTGCCAGCAGCCTCCCTCGAAGGACATCACAAGAGACCCAGTACTTC. It yields the protein CASSLPRRTSQETQYF. The J gene is TRBJ2-5, the V gene TRBV6-6, with D possibly TRBD1 on 5 matching bases. Germline loops: CDR1 MNHNY, CDR2 SVGAGI (reference sequence). V dropped 6 bases and J dropped 2 bases, with 19 bases sitting between them. There are 16 residues in the CDR3.

This clonotype occurred a few times. J is TRBJ1-5 and V is TRBV20-1; D perhaps matches TRBD1 (5 bases). Germline CDR1 is DFQATT and CDR2 is SNEGSKA (reference sequence). The CDR3 totals 17 residues. Trimming pared 1 base from V and 0 bases from J, leaving 16 bases between. The CDR3 sequence: CSARGGFGSNSNQPQHF. CDR3 bases: TGCAGTGCTAGAGGGGGGTTTGGCAGCAATAGCAATCAGCCCCAGCATTTT.